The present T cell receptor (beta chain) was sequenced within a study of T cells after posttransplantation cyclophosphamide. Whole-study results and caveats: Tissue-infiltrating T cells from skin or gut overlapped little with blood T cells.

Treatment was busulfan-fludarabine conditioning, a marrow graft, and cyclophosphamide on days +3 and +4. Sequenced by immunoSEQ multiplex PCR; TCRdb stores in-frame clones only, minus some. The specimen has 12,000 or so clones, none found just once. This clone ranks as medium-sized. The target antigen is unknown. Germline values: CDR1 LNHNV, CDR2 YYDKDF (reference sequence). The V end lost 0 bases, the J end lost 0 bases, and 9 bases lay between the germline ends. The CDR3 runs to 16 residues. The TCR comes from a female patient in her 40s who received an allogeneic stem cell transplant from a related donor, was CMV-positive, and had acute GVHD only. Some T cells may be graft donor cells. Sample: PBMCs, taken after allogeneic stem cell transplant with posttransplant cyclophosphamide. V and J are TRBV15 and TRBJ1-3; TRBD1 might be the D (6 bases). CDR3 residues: CATSRDRGASGNTIYF. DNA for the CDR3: TGTGCCACCAGCAGAGACAGGGGAGCCTCTGGAAACACCATATATTTT.